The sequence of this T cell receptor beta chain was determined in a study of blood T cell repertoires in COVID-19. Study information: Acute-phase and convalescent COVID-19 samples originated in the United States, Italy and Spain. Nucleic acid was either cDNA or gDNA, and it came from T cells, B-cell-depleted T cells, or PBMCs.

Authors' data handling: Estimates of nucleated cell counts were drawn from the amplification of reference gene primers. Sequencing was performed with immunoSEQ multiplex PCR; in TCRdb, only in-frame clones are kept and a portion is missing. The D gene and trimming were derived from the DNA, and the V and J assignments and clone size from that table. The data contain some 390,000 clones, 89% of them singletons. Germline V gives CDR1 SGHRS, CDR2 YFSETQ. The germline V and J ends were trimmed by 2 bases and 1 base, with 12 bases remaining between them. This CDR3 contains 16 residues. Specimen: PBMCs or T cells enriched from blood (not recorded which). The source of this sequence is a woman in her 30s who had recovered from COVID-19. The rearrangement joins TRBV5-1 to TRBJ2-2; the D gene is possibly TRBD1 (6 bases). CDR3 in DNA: TGCGCCAGCAGCTTAGGACAGTTATTGAACACCGGGGAGCTGTTTTTT. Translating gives CASSLGQLLNTGELFF.